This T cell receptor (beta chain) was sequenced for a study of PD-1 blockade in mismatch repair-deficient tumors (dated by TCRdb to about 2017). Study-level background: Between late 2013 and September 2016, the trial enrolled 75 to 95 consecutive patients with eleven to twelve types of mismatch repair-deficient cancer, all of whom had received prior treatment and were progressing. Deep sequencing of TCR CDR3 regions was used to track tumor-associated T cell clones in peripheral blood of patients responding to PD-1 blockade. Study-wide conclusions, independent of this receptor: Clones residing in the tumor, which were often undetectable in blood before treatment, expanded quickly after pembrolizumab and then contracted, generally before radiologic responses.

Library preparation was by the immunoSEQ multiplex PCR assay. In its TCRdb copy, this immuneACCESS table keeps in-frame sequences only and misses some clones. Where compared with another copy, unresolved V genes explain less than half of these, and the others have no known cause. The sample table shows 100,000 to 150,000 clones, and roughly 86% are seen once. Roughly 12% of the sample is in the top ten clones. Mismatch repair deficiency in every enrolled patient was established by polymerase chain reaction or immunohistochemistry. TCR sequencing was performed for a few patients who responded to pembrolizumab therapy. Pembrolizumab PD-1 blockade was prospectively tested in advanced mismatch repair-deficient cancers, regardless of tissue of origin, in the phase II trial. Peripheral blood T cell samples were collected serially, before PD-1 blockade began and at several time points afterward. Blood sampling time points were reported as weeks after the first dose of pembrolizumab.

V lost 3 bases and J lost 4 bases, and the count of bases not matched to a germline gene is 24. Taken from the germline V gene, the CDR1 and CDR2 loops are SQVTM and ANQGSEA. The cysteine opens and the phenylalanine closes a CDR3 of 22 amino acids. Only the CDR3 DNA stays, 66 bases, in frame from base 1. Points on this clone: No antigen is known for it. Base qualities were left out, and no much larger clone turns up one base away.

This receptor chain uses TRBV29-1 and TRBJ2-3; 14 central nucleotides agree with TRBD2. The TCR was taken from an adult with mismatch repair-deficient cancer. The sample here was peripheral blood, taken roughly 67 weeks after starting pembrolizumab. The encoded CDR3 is CSVDYRLAGGGVGGHTADTQYF. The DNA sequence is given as TGCAGCGTTGATTATCGACTAGCGGGAGGGGGAGTTGGGGGTCACACCGCAGATACGCAGTATTTT.